This T cell receptor (beta chain) was captured in a study of blood T cells in healthy people across ages (dated by TCRdb to 2014 to 2015). Regarding the research as a whole: Template switching captured roughly one uniquely barcoded TCR beta cDNA molecule per two T cells in model experiments. To track age-related changes in TCR beta repertoire diversity, the study relied on deep sequencing normalized with unique cDNA molecular identifiers. The donors were split into four age groups: young (average 16 years), middle-aged (more than 35), aged (more than 60) and long-lived (approximately 80). The study analyzed two additional independent replicas of 1 million unique cDNA reads from the same blood draw for two donors, one aged 18 to 30 and one aged 80 or older. What the study reported, not specific to this receptor: Donor CMV infection status was unknown, potentially confounding age-related changes in expanded clonotypes. The long-lived group showed more naive CD4+ T cells, fewer expanded clones and increased TCR diversity than the aged group, suggesting age selection. Since profiling was done on bulk unsorted PBMCs, naive and antigen-experienced compartments could not be conclusively compared. Total diversity estimates from one million sequenced T cells were considered lower bounds and underestimates. Observed TCR beta diversity correlated strongly with the percentage of naive T cells measured by flow cytometry. Observed TCR beta diversity per million T cells fell roughly linearly with age, and a significant reduction was already apparent by age around 44.

The roughly 42 donors, aged roughly 6 to 95 years, were systemically healthy Caucasian individuals from Russia. Each donor gave ten milliliters of peripheral blood, collected into EDTA-treated Vacutainer tubes. Ficoll-Paque density-gradient centrifugation was used to isolate PBMCs, with at least 7 million per sample. Trizol reagent was used to extract total RNA from the PBMCs, yielding at least 6 micrograms per sample. For every donor, an aliquot of PBMCs went through flow cytometry to measure the percentages of naive CD45RAhigh/CD27high T cells. The CDR3 holds 15 amino acids from the cysteine to the phenylalanine. Only the CDR3 DNA stays, 45 bases, in frame from base 1. Receptor libraries were prepared by 5' RACE. The instrument was an Illumina HiSeq 2500. A second PCR of roughly 7 to 11 cycles was run with a J-beta primer mix and a sample-barcoded 5' primer. Each TCR beta cDNA molecule received a unique molecular identifier from a template-switch 5' adaptor carrying 12 random nucleotides. Each sample yielded at least 3 million CDR3-containing paired-end reads. First-strand cDNA was synthesized from all RNA with the Mint cDNA synthesis kit, primed by a TRBC-specific oligonucleotide. Following uracil-DNA glycosylase treatment, all cDNA underwent a first 18-cycle PCR with the universal primers M1SS and BC2_uni_R. For the original study's pipeline: Each sample was normalized by randomly selecting 1 million high-quality reads, each carrying a distinct molecular identifier. Reads sharing molecular identifiers were discarded rather than binned into consensus sequences. MiTCR, run with a Q25 quality threshold and the strictest error-elimination algorithm, handled CDR3 identification, clonotype clustering and error correction. A nonparametric unseen species model with Euler transformation was used to estimate lower-bound total TCR beta diversity. The public sequencing data were trimmed at Q25 with fastp and processed into clonotypes with MiXCR by TCRdb, which kept only in-frame beta chains. Rows matching on CDR3 protein sequence are summarized as one entry with the most common DNA and genes. These V and J calls originate from TCRdb's pipeline instead of the authors' own analysis. Within this sample are around 700,000 distinct CDR3 sequences, with 20% to 25% of them counted one time only. The top ten constitute 9.4% of the sample.

With respect to this clonotype: There is no known antigen for this receptor. Mismatch with germline at one junction end may stem from a read error.

The sample was also linked to a second study, of T cells of mothers and their children. Per that second paper: Donors were nine systemically healthy Caucasian individuals: three mothers and their six children. cDNA synthesis consumed the entire amount of extracted RNA, loaded at approximately 1.4 ug RNA in each 15 ul reaction. In the second PCR, the M1S primer introduced both the sample barcodes and 2-4 random nucleotides. Over 9 million TCR beta CDR3 reads came from each mother, compared with around 3 million reads from each child. TCR recombination output is similarly shaped by thymic selection in related and unrelated pairs, with a minor effect exerted by inherited differences. Normalized repertoire overlap in related mother-child pairs was always slightly higher than in unrelated mother-child pairs, but the difference was never significant. No persistent microchimeric T cell clones were detected, at a sensitivity of around 97 clones per million clonotypes. In the study, deep NGS was used to compare the TCR beta repertoires of mothers and children, and features distinguishing related mother-child pairs from unrelated individuals were sought. The mean age was roughly 36 +/- 4 years for the mothers and roughly 11 +/- 4 years for the children. Libraries were sequenced on Illumina HiSeq 2000 with 100+100 nt paired-end reads after adapter ligation with NEBNext reagents. To prevent cross-contamination, the mother and child libraries were prepared a month apart and were sequenced in separate runs. For each donor, somewhere between 500,000 and 2,000,000 distinct TCR beta clonotypes were identified. Naive TCR beta clonotypes were estimated from low-frequency clonotypes matched to each donor's FACS-determined naive share, without sorting.

The specimen sequenced was blood. The source is a boy aged 10-17 years in good health. The chain is encoded by TRBV12-3 or TRBV12-4 joined to TRBJ2-3; the D gene is possibly TRBD1 or TRBD2, with 5 bases matching each. The CDR3: CASSPGTPGADMQYF. The nucleotide sequence reads as follows: TGTGCCAGCAGCCCCGGGACCCCCGGGGCAGATATGCAGTATTTT.